This T cell receptor (beta chain) was sequenced during a study of identical twins. General study points: Not following the same donors, the study drew its conclusions from cross-sectional statistical analysis. In cord blood, abundant beta clonotypes had fewer insertions; memory showed no trend. Invariant T cells like MAIT and iNKT could partly confound the zero-insertion analyses.

V dropped 5 bases and J dropped 3 bases, with 18 bases sitting between them. The CDR3 runs 16 residues. TCRdb re-called the 5' RACE reads through MiXCR, storing one row per CDR3 protein. The sample lists around 490,000 distinct CDR3 sequences; roughly 15% were seen once. Of note for this clonotype: Its matching antigen is unknown.

These data were also reused for a study on yellow fever vaccine responses in identical twins.

Source material: CD4+ T cells sorted from blood. The V and J genes are TRBV12-3 or TRBV12-4 and TRBJ2-3; maybe TRBD1 (6 bases). The source is a woman under 30 in good health. This CDR3 is CASSKRLGQTTDTQYF. The CDR3 bases are TGTGCCAGCAGTAAACGATTAGGACAGACAACAGATACGCAGTATTTT.